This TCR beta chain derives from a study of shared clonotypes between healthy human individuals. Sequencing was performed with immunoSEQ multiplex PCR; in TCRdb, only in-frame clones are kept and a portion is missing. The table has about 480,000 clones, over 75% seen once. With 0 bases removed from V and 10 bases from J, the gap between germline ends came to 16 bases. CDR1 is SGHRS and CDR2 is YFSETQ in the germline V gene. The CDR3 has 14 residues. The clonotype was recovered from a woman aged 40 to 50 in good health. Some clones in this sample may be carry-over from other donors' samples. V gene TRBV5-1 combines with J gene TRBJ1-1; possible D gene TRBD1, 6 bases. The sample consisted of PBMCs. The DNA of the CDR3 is TGCGCCAGCAGCTTGGAGGGAAACAGGGCCGTAGCTTTCTTT. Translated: CASSLEGNRAVAFF.